These 21 T cell receptor beta chains share one sample of origin, sequenced in a study of T-cell memory formation after mild COVID-19. Each CDR3 protein gets one entry after TCRdb re-called the 5' RACE reads with MiXCR. The sample records about half a million distinct CDR3 sequences, around a sixth being singletons. The specimen sequenced was PBMCs or a T cell subset sorted from them (not recorded which). The receptor source for this set is an adult woman who had mild COVID-19 (a few samples of this study predate the infection). Cell type and time point are not known.

This clonotype was recorded a few times. The rearrangement uses TRBV9 and TRBJ2-2, with D unclear. The CDR3 is 15 amino acids. CDR1 and CDR2 (germline): SGDLS, YYNGEE. Trimming left V 0 bases short and J 4 bases short, with 10 bases between. CDR3 loop: CASSVADGFTGELFF. CDR3 coding DNA: TGTGCCAGCAGCGTAGCGGATGGGTTCACCGGGGAGCTGTTTTTT.

This clonotype was observed a few times. The chain carries TRBV4-1 and TRBJ2-7, with D unresolved. Trimming cost V 1 base and J 2 bases, with 12 bases left between them. CDR3 length equals 15 residues. Germline V lookup: CDR1 MGHRA, CDR2 YSYEKL. The CDR3 bases are TGCGCCAGCAGCCAAGCTGACGGCCAGACCTACGAGCAGTACTTC. It yields the protein CASSQADGQTYEQYF.

The chain carries TRBV6-8 and TRBJ2-1, with 12 bases fitting TRBD2. The CDR3 runs to 17 residues. Germline CDR1 reads MNHGY; CDR2 reads SAAAGT. The J segment lost 8 bases and the V segment lost 2 bases, leaving 10 bases of the junction unmatched. CDR3 sequence reads: CASSYVASGGAWDEQFF. CDR3 bases: TGTGCCAGCAGTTACGTGGCTAGCGGGGGGGCCTGGGATGAGCAGTTCTTC.

This clonotype showed up many times. The chain joins TRBV12-3 or TRBV12-4 to TRBJ2-6; D ambiguous. This CDR3 contains 12 residues. With 10 bases removed from V and 2 bases from J, the gap between germline ends came to 6 bases. CDR3 region: CATRTGANVLTF. The CDR3 nucleotides read TGTGCCACAAGAACTGGGGCCAACGTCCTGACTTTC.

The chain joins TRBV4-3 to TRBJ2-1; TRBD2 agrees at 7 bases. V gave up 1 base and J gave up 9 bases; unmatched junction bases: 6. Per the germline V gene, CDR1 is LGHNA and CDR2 is YSLEER. CDR3 length: 14 residues. The CDR3 here is CASSQGWREIEQFF. The CDR3, as DNA: TGCGCCAGCAGCCAAGGTTGGCGGGAGATTGAGCAGTTCTTC.

This clonotype has ten or more counts. This chain uses TRBV12-3 or TRBV12-4 with TRBJ1-4; D not resolved. CDR3 size: 12 residues. The V end was cut by 3 bases, the J end by 8 bases, with 7 bases between. CDR3 nucleotides: TGTGCCAGCAGTTTTGATGACGAAAAACTGTTTTTT. It is translated as CASSFDDEKLFF.

V usage is TRBV20-1 and J usage is TRBJ2-2; no clear D. Per germline, CDR1 DFQATT and CDR2 SNEGSKA (reference sequence). The CDR3 runs 13 residues. V was shortened by 0 bases and J by 9 bases, with 11 bases between the two germline ends. CDR3 amino acids: CSARDWLVRELFF. The CDR3 DNA follows: TGCAGTGCTAGAGATTGGTTAGTCAGGGAGCTGTTTTTT.

The genes are TRBV7-9 and TRBJ1-2, with a tentative D call TRBD1 (5 bases). The CDR3 runs to 14 residues. CDR1 and CDR2 from the germline V gene are SEHNR and FQNEAQ (reference sequence). CDR3 nucleotide sequence: TGTGACACAACAGCAGGGACGGCCTACTATGGCTACACCTTC. Translating gives CDTTAGTAYYGYTF. Based on the CDR3 plus reference TRBV7-9 and TRBJ1-2, the full variable domain is DTGVSQNPRHKITKRGQNVTFRCDPISEHNRLYWYRQTLGQGPEFLTYFQNEAQLEKSRLLSDRFSAERPKGSFSTLEIQRTEQGDSAMYLCDTTAGTAYYGYTFGSGTRLTVV.

The rearrangement links TRBV6-1 to TRBJ2-1; maybe TRBD2 (6 bases). V was trimmed by 3 bases and J by 3 bases, leaving 18 bases between them. The germline V gene encodes CDR1 MNHNS and CDR2 SASEGT. CDR3 size: 17 residues. CDR3 region: CASSDTRGVDVYNEQFF. The CDR3 DNA is TGTGCCAGCAGTGATACTCGCGGGGTCGATGTCTACAATGAGCAGTTCTTC.

There are a few counts of this clonotype. The chain has TRBV20-1 and TRBJ1-1, with D uncertain. In germline, CDR1 is DFQATT, CDR2 SNEGSKA (reference sequence). This CDR3 contains 14 residues. Trimming stripped 0 bases from V and 8 bases from J, with 16 bases between. CDR3 sequence reads: CSARDLVGGPEAFF. Here the CDR3 DNA reads TGCAGTGCTAGAGATTTAGTAGGAGGTCCCGAAGCTTTCTTT.

The CDR3 reads CATSRDLAAGGNYGYTF. CDR3 DNA: TGTGCCACCAGCAGAGATCTTGCGGCAGGGGGGAACTATGGCTACACCTTC. The J gene is TRBJ1-2, the V gene TRBV15; TRBD1 matches 7 bases. The germline CDR1 and CDR2 sequences are LNHNV and YYDKDF (reference sequence). The CDR3 runs 17 residues. Trimming removed 0 bases from V and 2 bases from J; junction bases left unmatched: 9. The variable domain in full, completed from reference TRBV15 and TRBJ1-2, reads DAMVIQNPRYQVTQFGKPVTLSCSQTLNHNVMYWYQQKSSQAPKLLFHYYDKDFNNEADTPDNFQSRRPNTSFCFLDIRSPGLGDTAMYLCATSRDLAAGGNYGYTFGSGTRLTVV.

The rearrangement joins TRBV7-3 to TRBJ2-2, with unresolved D. CDR1 is SGHTA and CDR2 is FQGTGA in the germline V gene. V lost 4 bases and J lost 3, with 18 bases in between. The CDR3 is made up of 17 amino acids. This chain's CDR3 is CASSSEPRRRDTGELFF. The DNA of the CDR3 is TGTGCCAGCAGCTCTGAACCCAGGCGACGAGACACCGGGGAGCTGTTTTTT. Filled out from reference TRBV7-3 and TRBJ2-2, the complete variable domain reads GAGVSQTPSNKVTEKGKYVELRCDPISGHTALYWYRQSLGQGPEFLIYFQGTGAADDSGLPNDRFFAVRPEGSVSTLKIQRTERGDSAVYLCASSSEPRRRDTGELFFGEGSRLTVL.

The chain joins TRBV13 to TRBJ1-1; weak D call: TRBD1 (5 bases). Germline CDR1 reads PRHDT; CDR2 reads FYEKMQ (reference sequence). Trimming removed 5 bases at V and 0 bases at J, with 13 bases between. The CDR3 has 15 residues. Written as DNA, the CDR3 is TGTGCCAGCAGCAAAGGGACGGTGTTGAACACTGAAGCTTTCTTT. Its protein product is CASSKGTVLNTEAFF.

This clonotype was found many times. V usage is TRBV12-3 or TRBV12-4 and J usage is TRBJ2-7; perhaps TRBD2 as D (6 bases). The CDR3 runs 14 residues. V lost 3 bases, J lost 2 bases, and 11 bases lay in between. The CDR3, as DNA: TGTGCCAGCAGTTTTGCGGGACCCACCTACGAGCAGTACTTC. This sequence encodes CASSFAGPTYEQYF.

This clonotype was seen a handful of times. V usage is TRBV19 and J usage is TRBJ2-3, with TRBD1 matching over 8 bases. Per germline, CDR1 LNHDA and CDR2 SQIVND (reference sequence). After removal of 2 bases from V and 1 base from J, the junction contained 5 bases not matched to a gene. The CDR3 covers 16 residues. The DNA for the CDR3 is TGTGCCAGTAGTATAACTCCGGGACAGGGCACAGATACGCAGTATTTT. The encoded protein is CASSITPGQGTDTQYF.

This clonotype was seen a handful of times. The chain uses TRBV5-1 and TRBJ2-1; perhaps TRBD2 as D (6 bases). The CDR3 has 15 amino acids. V was cut by 4 bases and J by 2 bases, with 13 bases left in between. Per the germline V gene, CDR1 is SGHRS and CDR2 is YFSETQ. CDR3 coding DNA: TGCGCCAGCAGCAGAGGGGACTTAGCCTACAATGAGCAGTTCTTC. Encoded protein: CASSRGDLAYNEQFF.

This clonotype was counted between two and nine times. This chain links TRBV6-5 with TRBJ1-4; D call uncertain. From germline, CDR1 is MNHEY and CDR2 SVGAGI. The V end was cut by 0 bases, the J end by 0 bases, with 8 bases between. The CDR3 contains 16 residues. The CDR3 region is CASSYSLQSTNEKLFF. Written as DNA, the CDR3 is TGTGCCAGCAGTTACTCTTTGCAGTCAACTAATGAAAAACTGTTTTTT.

DNA for the CDR3: TGTGCCAGCAGCTCTACGACAGGGGTGAACACTGAAGCTTTCTTT. It encodes CASSSTTGVNTEAFF. This sequence joins TRBV7-6 and TRBJ1-1, with 8 bases aligning to TRBD1. The CDR3 contains 15 residues. The V segment lost 4 bases and the J segment 0 bases; nucleotides outside the gene matches: 4. Looked up from germline, CDR1 is SGHVS and CDR2 is FNYEAQ.

This clonotype was seen a handful of times. V is TRBV29-1 and J is TRBJ2-3; the D gene is possibly TRBD2 (6 bases). There are 13 residues in the CDR3. The germline V and J ends were trimmed by 7 bases and 0 bases, with 11 bases remaining between them. Germline CDR1 reads SQVTM; CDR2 reads ANQGSEA. The CDR3 reads CSGIADSTDTQYF. The CDR3 coding sequence is TGCAGCGGTATAGCGGATAGCACAGATACGCAGTATTTT.

This clonotype has only a few counts. The V call is TRBV4-1, the J call TRBJ2-3; D unclear. This CDR3 is 15 amino acids long. Germline CDR1 MGHRA, CDR2 YSYEKL. V was pared by 2 bases and J by 2 bases, with 11 bases between. In DNA, the CDR3 is TGCGCCAGCAGCCAACTCGTTGACTTCACAGATACGCAGTATTTT. It translates to CASSQLVDFTDTQYF.

The chain combines TRBV12-3 or TRBV12-4 with TRBJ2-7; TRBD2 might be the D (6 bases). Trimming removed 1 base from V and 4 bases from J, with 14 bases in between. The CDR3 length is 15 residues. CDR3 nucleotides: TGTGCCAGCAGTTTAGAGGCCGGGGGTGGGTACGAGCAGTACGTC. Translating it yields CASSLEAGGGYEQYV.